Below are 18 T cell receptor beta chains sequenced from a single sample in a study of blood T cells in healthy people across ages. A second PCR of 7 to 11 cycles used a sample-barcoded 5' primer and a J-beta primer mix. TCRdb re-called the 5' RACE reads with MiXCR, one entry per CDR3 protein. The profile shows around 1.5 million distinct CDR3 sequences, about 31% of them singletons. The sample taken for sequencing was blood. All receptors come from a woman between 25 and 40 years old in good health.

The rearrangement uses TRBV18 and TRBJ2-5, with D possibly called TRBD1 or TRBD2 (5 bases each). V dropped 6 bases and J dropped 5 bases, with 16 bases sitting between them. Germline assignment: CDR1 KGHSH and CDR2 LQKENI. This CDR3 spans 14 amino acids. CDR3 loop: CASSEGYRTETQYF. The CDR3 region has the DNA TGTGCCAGCTCCGAGGGGTACCGCACGGAGACCCAGTACTTC. The variable domain in full, with the rest retrieved from reference TRBV18 and TRBJ2-5, is NAGVMQNPRHLVRRRGQEARLRCSPMKGHSHVYWYRQLPEEGLKFMVYLQKENIIDESGMPKERFSAEFPKEGPSILRIQQVVRGDSAAYFCASSEGYRTETQYFGPGTRLLVL.

The table lists this clonotype with a few counts. This chain links TRBV4-1 with TRBJ2-3; 8 nucleotides agree with TRBD2. Trimming at V came to 7 bases and at J to 5 bases, leaving 8 bases not matched to a gene. Germline values: CDR1 MGHRA, CDR2 YSYEKL. The CDR3 is made up of 14 amino acids. CDR3 sequence: CASNSGGVRDTQYF. In DNA form, the CDR3 reads TGCGCCAGCAACAGCGGGGGAGTGAGAGATACGCAGTATTTT.

V is TRBV9 and J is TRBJ2-7; 13 positions match TRBD2. The CDR3 has 13 amino acids. V shed 9 bases, J shed 5 bases, and the junction held 5 bases outside the gene matches. Germline V gene data show CDR1 as SGDLS and CDR2 as YYNGEE. CDR3 amino acids: CATGLAGDHEQYF. CDR3 coding DNA: TGTGCCACTGGACTAGCGGGGGACCACGAGCAGTACTTC.

The J gene is TRBJ1-5, the V gene TRBV10-1; D is perhaps TRBD1 (5 bases). V lost 6 bases, J lost 5 bases, and 11 bases lay in between. CDR1 WNHNN and CDR2 SYGVQD come from the germline V gene (reference sequence). This CDR3 region has 13 residues. The CDR3 sequence is CASSGALDQPQHF. The CDR3 DNA is TGCGCCAGCAGCGGGGCGCTAGATCAGCCCCAGCATTTT.

The chain combines TRBV4-1 with TRBJ1-5; TRBD1 matches at 10 bases. The CDR3 contains 16 residues. Germline CDR1 is MGHRA and CDR2 is YSYEKL. After removal of 0 bases from V and 4 bases from J, the junction contained 3 bases not matched to a gene. CDR3 bases: TGCGCCAGCAGCCAAGATGGGACAGGGGCGAATCAGCCCCAGCATTTT. Residues: CASSQDGTGANQPQHF.

This clonotype was seen only once. The CDR3 sequence is CASSELGREQYF. The CDR3 nucleotides are TGTGCCAGCAGTGAATTGGGGCGCGAGCAGTACTTC. The rearrangement joins TRBV6-1 to TRBJ2-7; perhaps TRBD1 as D (5 bases). V was pared by 2 bases and J by 6 bases, with 8 bases between. Germline lookup yields CDR1 MNHNS and CDR2 SASEGT. There are 12 residues in the CDR3.

As to this clonotype: At one end the junction does not follow the germline gene, possibly because of a read error. The chain couples TRBV12-3 or TRBV12-4 to TRBJ2-7; a weak D match, TRBD1 (5 bases). CDR3 size: 13 residues. In DNA form, the CDR3 reads TGTGTCAGCACCTTGACAGAAACCTACGAGCAGTACTTC. This translates into CVSTLTETYEQYF.

This clonotype was seen repeatedly, ten times or more. The chain carries TRBV7-8 and TRBJ2-4; perhaps TRBD2 as D (5 bases). Germline lookup yields CDR1 SGHVS and CDR2 FQNEAQ. The CDR3 length is 15 residues. Trimming cost V 5 bases and J 5 bases, with 16 bases left between them. For the CDR3, the DNA is TGTGCCAGCAGCCCCTGGCGCGGGTCACAAAACATTCAGTACTTC. Protein sequence: CASSPWRGSQNIQYF. The full variable domain, completed using reference TRBV7-8 and TRBJ2-4, is GAGVSQSPRYKVAKRGQDVALRCDPISGHVSLFWYQQALGQGPEFLTYFQNEAQLDKSGLPSDRFFAERPEGSVSTLKIQRTQQEDSAVYLCASSPWRGSQNIQYFGAGTRLSVL.

The genes are TRBV5-1 and TRBJ1-6; D call uncertain. V lost 0 bases and J 11 bases, leaving 12 bases between the germline ends. Germline CDR1 reads SGHRS; CDR2 reads YFSETQ. This CDR3 region has 14 residues. CDR3 protein: CASSLDGYGAPLHF. The DNA of the CDR3 is TGCGCCAGCAGCTTGGATGGGTATGGGGCACCCCTCCACTTT.

The chain recombines TRBV20-1 with TRBJ2-1; D perhaps matches TRBD2 (5 bases). Trimming cost V 3 bases and J 7 bases, with 16 bases left between them. This CDR3 has 14 amino acids. Per the germline V gene, CDR1 is DFQATT and CDR2 is SNEGSKA (reference sequence). The CDR3 region has the DNA TGCAGTGCTAGTACTGGGAGATGGTCTAATGAGCAGTTCTTC. It specifies CSASTGRWSNEQFF.

The chain's CDR3 is CASRTPAGDTYEQYF. Written as DNA, the CDR3 is TGTGCCAGCAGGACCCCGGCAGGGGACACCTACGAGCAGTACTTC. This chain uses TRBV6-5 with TRBJ2-7; TRBD1 is a possible D gene (6 bases). The CDR3 contains 15 residues. Germline V gives CDR1 MNHEY, CDR2 SVGAGI. The germline V and J ends were trimmed by 6 bases and 2 bases, with 17 bases remaining between them.

Remarks on this clonotype: One base away lies a much larger clone, so this may be a sequencing read error. This chain connects TRBV4-1 to TRBJ2-7; unclear D gene. CDR3 length: 13 residues. Per the germline V gene, CDR1 is MGHRA and CDR2 is YSYEKL. V was trimmed by 0 bases and J by 7 bases, leaving 10 bases between them. DNA of the CDR3: TGCGCCAGCAGCCAAGAAGGCCACAATGAGCAGTACTTC. It yields the protein CASSQEGHNEQYF.

V is TRBV20-1 and J is TRBJ2-7, with TRBD2 identical over 10 bases. Trimming removed 3 bases from V and 4 bases from J; junction bases left unmatched: 9. Germline V gene lookup returns CDR1 DFQATT and CDR2 SNEGSKA (reference sequence). The CDR3 has 15 amino acids. CDR3 sequence reads: CSAREALAGWYEQYF. In DNA form, the CDR3 reads TGCAGTGCTAGGGAGGCACTAGCGGGATGGTACGAGCAGTACTTC.

This clonotype was picked up one time. This chain links TRBV4-1 with TRBJ2-6; D is ambiguous. Between the trimmed V and J ends, which lost 3 bases and 0 bases, there was a span of 12 bases. The germline V gene has CDR1 MGHRA and CDR2 YSYEKL. The CDR3 length is 17 residues. The CDR3, as DNA: TGCGCCAGCAGCCACCGCAAGGGTTACTCTGGGGCCAACGTCCTGACTTTC. Translating it yields CASSHRKGYSGANVLTF.

This clonotype has a handful of counts. V gene TRBV20-1 combines with J gene TRBJ2-2; D remains unclear. The CDR3 has 14 amino acids. CDR1 and CDR2 from the germline V gene are DFQATT and SNEGSKA (reference sequence). The ends were cut back, 1 base at V and 4 bases at J, with 10 bases in the middle. The CDR3 region is CSARGGRSTGELFF. Written as DNA, the CDR3 is TGCAGTGCTAGAGGTGGCCGTAGCACCGGGGAGCTGTTTTTT.

In its sample, this clonotype was seen many times. The chain is built from TRBV24-1 and TRBJ2-4; maybe TRBD2 (6 bases). V was pared by 3 bases and J by 7 bases, with 15 bases between. CDR3 size: 15 residues. Germline lookup yields CDR1 KGHDR and CDR2 SFDVKD. CDR3 DNA: TGTGCCACCAGTGATACAGTGGGGGGTAAGAACATTCAGTACTTC. The encoded protein is CATSDTVGGKNIQYF.

The chain couples TRBV27 to TRBJ2-7; 11 nucleotides agree with TRBD1. CDR1 MNHEY and CDR2 SMNVEV come from the germline V gene (reference sequence). This CDR3 comprises 17 residues. The J segment lost 6 bases and the V segment lost 6 bases, leaving 16 bases of the junction unmatched. The CDR3 spells CASSPLAGTGGHAEQYF. The CDR3 DNA is TGTGCCAGCAGCCCCCTGGCCGGGACAGGGGGTCATGCCGAGCAGTACTTC.

The gene calls are TRBV21-1 and TRBJ1-5; the table gives TRBD1 as D, unverified against the DNA. TRBV21-1 is reported as a pseudogene. The CDR3 sequence is 16 residues long. The CDR3 protein is CASSKVRDGRGQPQHF. Written as DNA, the CDR3 is TGTGCCAGCAGCAAAGTAAGGGATGGGAGAGGTCAGCCCCAGCATTTT.